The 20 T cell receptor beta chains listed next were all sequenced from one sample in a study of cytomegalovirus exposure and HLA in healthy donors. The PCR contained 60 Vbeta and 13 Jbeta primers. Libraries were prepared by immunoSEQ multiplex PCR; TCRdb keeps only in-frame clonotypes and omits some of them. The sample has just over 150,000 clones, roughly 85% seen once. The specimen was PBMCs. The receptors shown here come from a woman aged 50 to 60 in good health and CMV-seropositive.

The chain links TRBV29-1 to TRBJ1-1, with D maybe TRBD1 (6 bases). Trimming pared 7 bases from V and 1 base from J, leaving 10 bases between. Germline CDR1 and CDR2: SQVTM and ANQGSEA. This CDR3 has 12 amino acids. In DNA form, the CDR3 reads TGCAGCGCCGGACAGACGAACACTGAAGCTTTCTTT. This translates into CSAGQTNTEAFF.

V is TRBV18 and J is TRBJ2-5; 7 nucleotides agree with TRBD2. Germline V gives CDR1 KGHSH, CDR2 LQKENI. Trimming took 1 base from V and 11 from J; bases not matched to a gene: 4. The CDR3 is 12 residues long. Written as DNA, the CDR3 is TGTGCCAGCTCACCACTTGCGGGGGAGCAGTACTTC. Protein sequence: CASSPLAGEQYF.

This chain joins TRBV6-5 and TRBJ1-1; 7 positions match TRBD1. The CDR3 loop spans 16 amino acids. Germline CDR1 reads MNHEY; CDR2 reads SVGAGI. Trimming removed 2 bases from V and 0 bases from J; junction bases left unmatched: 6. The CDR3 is CASSYPHRGMNTEAFF. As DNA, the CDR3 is TGTGCCAGCAGTTACCCCCACAGGGGAATGAACACTGAAGCTTTCTTT.

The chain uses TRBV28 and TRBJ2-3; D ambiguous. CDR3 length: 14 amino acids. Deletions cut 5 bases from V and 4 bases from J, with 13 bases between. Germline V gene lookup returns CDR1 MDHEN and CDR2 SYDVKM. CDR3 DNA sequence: TGTGCCAGCAGTCAAGGAGTGGCTGCAGATACGCAGTATTTT. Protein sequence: CASSQGVAADTQYF. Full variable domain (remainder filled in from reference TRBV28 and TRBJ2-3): DVKVTQSSRYLVKRTGEKVFLECVQDMDHENMFWYRQDPGLGLRLIYFSYDVKMKEKGDIPEGYSVSREKKERFSLILESASTNQTSMYLCASSQGVAADTQYFGPGTRLTVL.

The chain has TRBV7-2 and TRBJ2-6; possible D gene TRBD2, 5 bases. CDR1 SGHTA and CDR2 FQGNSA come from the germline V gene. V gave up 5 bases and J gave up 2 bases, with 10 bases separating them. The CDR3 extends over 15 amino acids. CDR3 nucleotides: TGTGCCAGCAGCCTCAGACTACCTGGGGCCAACGTCCTGACTTTC. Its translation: CASSLRLPGANVLTF.

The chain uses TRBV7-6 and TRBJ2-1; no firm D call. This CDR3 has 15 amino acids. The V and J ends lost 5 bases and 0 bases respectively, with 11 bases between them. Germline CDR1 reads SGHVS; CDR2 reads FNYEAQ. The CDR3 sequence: CASSVTGSSYNEQFF. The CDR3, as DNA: TGTGCCAGCAGCGTGACGGGTAGCTCCTACAATGAGCAGTTCTTC.

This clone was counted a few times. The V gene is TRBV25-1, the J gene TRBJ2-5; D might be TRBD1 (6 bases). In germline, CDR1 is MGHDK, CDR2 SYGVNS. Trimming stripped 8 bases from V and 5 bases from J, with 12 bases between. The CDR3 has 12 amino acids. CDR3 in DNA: TGTGCCAGCTCGGGACACTGGGAGACCCAGTACTTC. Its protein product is CASSGHWETQYF.

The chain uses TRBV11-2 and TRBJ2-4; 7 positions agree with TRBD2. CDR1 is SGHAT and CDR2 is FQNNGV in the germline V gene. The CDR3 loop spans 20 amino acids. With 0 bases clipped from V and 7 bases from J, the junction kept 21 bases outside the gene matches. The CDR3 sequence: CASSLEAKLRRGGEGNIQYF. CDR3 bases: TGTGCCAGCAGCTTAGAGGCGAAGCTAAGGAGGGGAGGGGAGGGGAACATTCAGTACTTC. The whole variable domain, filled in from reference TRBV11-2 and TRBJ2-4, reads EAGVAQSPRYKIIEKRQSVAFWCNPISGHATLYWYQQILGQGPKLLIQFQNNGVVDDSQLPKDRFSAERLKGVDSTLKIQPAKLEDSAVYLCASSLEAKLRRGGEGNIQYFGAGTRLSVL.

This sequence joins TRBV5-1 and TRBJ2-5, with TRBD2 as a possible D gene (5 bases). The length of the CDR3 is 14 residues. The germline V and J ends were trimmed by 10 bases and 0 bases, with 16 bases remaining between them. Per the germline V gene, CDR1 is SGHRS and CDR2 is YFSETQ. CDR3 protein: CAPGDSYYQETQYF. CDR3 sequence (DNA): TGCGCCCCCGGGGATAGCTATTACCAAGAGACCCAGTACTTC.

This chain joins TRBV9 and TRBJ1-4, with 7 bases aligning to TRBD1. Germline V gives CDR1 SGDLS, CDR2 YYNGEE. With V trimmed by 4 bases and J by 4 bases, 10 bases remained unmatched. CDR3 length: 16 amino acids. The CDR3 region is CASSPTTGIINEKLFF. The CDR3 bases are TGTGCCAGCAGCCCGACGACAGGGATCATTAATGAAAAACTGTTTTTT.

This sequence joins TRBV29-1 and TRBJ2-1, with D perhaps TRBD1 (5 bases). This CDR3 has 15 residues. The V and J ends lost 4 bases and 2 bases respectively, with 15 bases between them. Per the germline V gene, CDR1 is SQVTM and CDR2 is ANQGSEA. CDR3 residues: CSVGGSGVPYNEQFF. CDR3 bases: TGCAGCGTTGGGGGCAGTGGGGTTCCCTACAATGAGCAGTTCTTC.

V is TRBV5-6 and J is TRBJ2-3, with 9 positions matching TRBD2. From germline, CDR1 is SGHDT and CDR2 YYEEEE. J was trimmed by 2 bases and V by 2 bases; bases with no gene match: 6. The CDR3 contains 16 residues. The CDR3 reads CASSFGAGGDTDTQYF. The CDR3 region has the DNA TGTGCCAGCAGCTTCGGAGCGGGGGGTGACACAGATACGCAGTATTTT.

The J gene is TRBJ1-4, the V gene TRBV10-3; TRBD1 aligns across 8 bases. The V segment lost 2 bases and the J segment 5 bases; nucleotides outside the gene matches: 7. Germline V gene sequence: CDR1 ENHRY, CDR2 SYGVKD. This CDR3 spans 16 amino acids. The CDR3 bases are TGTGCCATCAGTGAGATCCCAGGGGGCGGGAATGAAAAACTGTTTTTT. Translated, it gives CAISEIPGGGNEKLFF.

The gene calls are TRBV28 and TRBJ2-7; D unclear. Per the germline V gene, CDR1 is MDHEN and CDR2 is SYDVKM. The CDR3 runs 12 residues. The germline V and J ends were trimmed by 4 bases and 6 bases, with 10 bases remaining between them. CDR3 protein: CASSSSGTEQYF. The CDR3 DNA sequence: TGTGCCAGCAGTTCCTCAGGTACCGAGCAGTACTTC.

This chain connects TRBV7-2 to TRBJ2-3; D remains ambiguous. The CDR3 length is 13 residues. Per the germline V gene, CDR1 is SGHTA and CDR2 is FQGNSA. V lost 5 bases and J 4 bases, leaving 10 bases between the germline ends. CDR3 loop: CASSLSAADTQYF. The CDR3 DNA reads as TGTGCCAGCAGCCTCAGTGCGGCAGATACGCAGTATTTT.

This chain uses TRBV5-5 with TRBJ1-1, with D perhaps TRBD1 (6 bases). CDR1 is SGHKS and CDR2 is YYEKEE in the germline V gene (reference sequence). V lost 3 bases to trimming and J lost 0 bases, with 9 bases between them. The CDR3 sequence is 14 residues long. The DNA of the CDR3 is TGTGCCAGCAGCTCCGGACAGTTGAACACTGAAGCTTTCTTT. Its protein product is CASSSGQLNTEAFF.

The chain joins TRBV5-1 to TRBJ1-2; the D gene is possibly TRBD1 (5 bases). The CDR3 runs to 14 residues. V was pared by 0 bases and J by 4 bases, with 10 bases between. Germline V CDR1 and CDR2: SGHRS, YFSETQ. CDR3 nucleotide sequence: TGCGCCAGCAGCTTGGTGGGGGGGTCCTATGGCTACACCTTC. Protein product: CASSLVGGSYGYTF.

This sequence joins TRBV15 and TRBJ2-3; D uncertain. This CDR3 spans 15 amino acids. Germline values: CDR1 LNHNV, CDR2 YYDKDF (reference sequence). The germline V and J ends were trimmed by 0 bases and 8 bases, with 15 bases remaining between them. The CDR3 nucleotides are TGTGCCACCAGCAGAGACCCACCTATTCGGAGTACGCAGTATTTT. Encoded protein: CATSRDPPIRSTQYF.

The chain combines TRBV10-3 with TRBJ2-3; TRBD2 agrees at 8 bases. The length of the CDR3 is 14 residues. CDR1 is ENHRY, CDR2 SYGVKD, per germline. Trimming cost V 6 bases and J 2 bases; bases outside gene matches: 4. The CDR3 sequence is CAIRAGGVTDTQYF. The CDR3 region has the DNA TGTGCCATCAGGGCGGGAGGTGTCACAGATACGCAGTATTTT.

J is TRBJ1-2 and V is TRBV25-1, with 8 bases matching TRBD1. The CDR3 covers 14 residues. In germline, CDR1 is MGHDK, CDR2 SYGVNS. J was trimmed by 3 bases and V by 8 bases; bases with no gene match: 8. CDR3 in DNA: TGTGCCAGCCAAGTCGGACAGGGAGACTATGGCTACACCTTC. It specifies CASQVGQGDYGYTF.